This TCR beta chain is drawn from a study of vaccination effects on CD4 cells after COVID-19. General study results and limits: Healthy vaccinees' vaccine-induced clones included only 1 of 255 cross-reacting with common cold coronaviruses.

V was clipped by 0 bases and J by 0 bases, with 15 bases between them. The CDR3 length is 18 residues. A note on this clone: The antigen remains undetermined.

Before sequencing, viral peptide pools were used by the ViraFEST assay to expand antigen-specific CD4+ T cells. Upon completion of 10 days in culture, CD4+ T cells were isolated. Each participant received a vaccine that was either BNT162b2 or mRNA-1273, given as two doses. Data came from immunoSEQ multiplex PCR; TCRdb stores just in-frame clones and leaves some out. The data hold roughly 27,000 clones, with about four fifths observed a single time. This clonotype was obtained from a human donor who received a COVID-19 vaccine. Some clones in this sample may be carry-over from other donors' samples. The chain is built from TRBV23-1 and TRBJ2-1, with D perhaps TRBD2 (7 bases). TRBV23-1 is sorted into the ORF group, with uncertain function. The sample consisted of CD4+ T cells from PBMCs cultured with HCoV-NL63 spike peptides, taken after COVID-19 vaccination. The CDR3 here is CASSQSRAGAPSYNEQFF. The CDR3 DNA sequence: TGCGCCAGCAGTCAATCCAGGGCGGGGGCCCCCTCCTACAATGAGCAGTTCTTC.